These 15 T cell receptor beta chains share one sample of origin, sequenced in a study of blood T cell repertoires in COVID-19. TCRdb's copy holds only in-frame clones and misses some; the assay was immunoSEQ multiplex PCR. The repertoire holds 350,000 to 400,000 clones, with 86% as singletons. Material for sequencing was peripheral blood. The receptors derive from a woman aged 60-70 years with COVID-19, enrolled during active disease.

The V gene is TRBV11-2, the J gene TRBJ2-3; D might be TRBD1 (6 bases). The ends were cut back, 1 base at V and 6 bases at J, with 20 bases in the middle. This CDR3 is built from 17 residues. CDR1 and CDR2 (germline): SGHAT, FQNNGV. CDR3 region: CASSLGSRGLRADTQYF. The CDR3 DNA follows: TGTGCCAGCAGCTTAGGGTCCAGGGGTCTCCGGGCTGATACGCAGTATTTT. The full variable domain, rest sourced from reference TRBV11-2 and TRBJ2-3, is EAGVAQSPRYKIIEKRQSVAFWCNPISGHATLYWYQQILGQGPKLLIQFQNNGVVDDSQLPKDRFSAERLKGVDSTLKIQPAKLEDSAVYLCASSLGSRGLRADTQYFGPGTRLTVL.

The chain employs TRBV3-1 (or the pseudogene TRBV3-2) and TRBJ1-4; D is perhaps TRBD1 (5 bases). The V and J ends lost 1 base and 4 bases respectively, with 10 bases between them. Germline V gene lookup returns CDR1 LGHDT and CDR2 YNNKEL (reference sequence). CDR3 length equals 15 residues. The CDR3 here is CASSQGGSYNEKLFF. The CDR3 DNA is TGTGCCAGCAGCCAAGGGGGCAGTTATAATGAAAAACTGTTTTTT.

The CDR3 coding sequence is TGTGCCAGCAGCCAGGGACTCCCCAATGAGCAGTTCTTC. Translation: CASSQGLPNEQFF. The chain joins TRBV14 to TRBJ2-1; D possibly corresponds to TRBD2 (6 bases). V was clipped by 3 bases and J by 6 bases, with 9 bases between them. CDR3 length: 13 residues. Germline CDR1 SGHDN, CDR2 FVKESK. The variable domain in full, completed from reference TRBV14 and TRBJ2-1, reads EAGVTQFPSHSVIEKGQTVTLRCDPISGHDNLYWYRRVMGKEIKFLLHFVKESKQDESGMPNNRFLAERTGGTYSTLKVQPAELEDSGVYFCASSQGLPNEQFFGPGTRLTVL.

This clone was picked up a small number of times. This rearrangement joins TRBV6-4 to TRBJ1-2; tentatively, D is TRBD1 (5 bases). The CDR3 covers 13 residues. Germline V CDR1 and CDR2: MRHNA, SNTAGT. V was shortened by 3 bases and J by 1 base, with 6 bases between the two germline ends. CDR3 amino acids: CASSDDSNYGYTF. The CDR3 coding sequence is TGTGCCAGCAGTGATGACAGTAACTATGGCTACACCTTC.

For the CDR3, the DNA is TGTGCCAGCAGCCTGACAGGGCTCAATGGCTACACCTTC. Translating it yields CASSLTGLNGYTF. The chain recombines TRBV7-3 with TRBJ1-2; 7 nucleotides agree with TRBD1. This CDR3 has 13 amino acids. J was trimmed by 6 bases and V by 5 bases; bases with no gene match: 6. The V gene's germline CDR1 is SGHTA and CDR2 FQGTGA. Filled out from reference TRBV7-3 and TRBJ1-2, the complete variable domain reads GAGVSQTPSNKVTEKGKYVELRCDPISGHTALYWYRQSLGQGPEFLIYFQGTGAADDSGLPNDRFFAVRPEGSVSTLKIQRTERGDSAVYLCASSLTGLNGYTFGSGTRLTVV.

The genes are TRBV2 and TRBJ1-1; D perhaps matches TRBD1 (6 bases). Trimming cost V 8 bases and J 1 base, with 14 bases left between them. CDR1 and CDR2 from the germline V gene are SNHLY and FYNNEI. The CDR3 consists of 14 residues. CDR3 sequence (DNA): TGTGCCAGCGTAGACGGGACACCGAACACTGAAGCTTTCTTT. It translates to CASVDGTPNTEAFF.

V gene TRBV30 combines with J gene TRBJ2-2, with D perhaps TRBD1 (5 bases). V lost 0 bases, J lost 8 bases, and 10 bases lay in between. Germline V gene data show CDR1 as GTSNPN and CDR2 as SVGIG (reference sequence). CDR3 length: 13 amino acids. Here the CDR3 reads CAWSVPGLGELFF. The DNA of the CDR3 is TGTGCCTGGAGTGTACCAGGGCTGGGGGAGCTGTTTTTT.

The V gene is TRBV11-3, the J gene TRBJ2-3; D unclear. CDR1 and CDR2 from the germline V gene are SGHNT and YENEEA. This CDR3 has 16 residues. V lost 5 bases to trimming and J lost 0 bases, with 15 bases between them. The CDR3 loop reads CASSHPKQPSTDTQYF. The CDR3 nucleotides are TGTGCCAGCAGCCACCCGAAGCAACCCAGCACAGATACGCAGTATTTT.

V and J are TRBV30 and TRBJ2-2; 10 nucleotides agree with TRBD1. Per germline, CDR1 GTSNPN and CDR2 SVGIG (reference sequence). The CDR3 covers 15 residues. Unmatched junction bases numbered 9, after V lost 4 bases and J lost 7 bases. The CDR3 loop is CAWNRQGAGGGELFF. The CDR3 DNA reads TGTGCCTGGAATCGACAGGGGGCTGGTGGCGGGGAGCTGTTTTTT.

The chain is built from TRBV18 and TRBJ1-4; the match to TRBD1 covers 7 bases. Germline trimming cut 3 bases from V and 5 bases from J; bases unmatched to any gene: 18. Per germline, CDR1 KGHSH and CDR2 LQKENI. This CDR3 has 19 residues. Here the CDR3 reads CASSPQTLTGRGVNEKLFF. CDR3 nucleotides: TGTGCCAGCTCACCCCAAACATTGACAGGGCGGGGAGTAAATGAAAAACTGTTTTTT. Using reference TRBV18 and TRBJ1-4 for the parts outside the CDR3, the full variable domain is NAGVMQNPRHLVRRRGQEARLRCSPMKGHSHVYWYRQLPEEGLKFMVYLQKENIIDESGMPKERFSAEFPKEGPSILRIQQVVRGDSAAYFCASSPQTLTGRGVNEKLFFGSGTQLSVL.

This clone showed up just once. The chain carries TRBV6-5 and TRBJ2-7; tentatively, D is TRBD2 (5 bases). The CDR3 loop spans 12 amino acids. V lost 6 bases and J 4 bases, leaving 10 bases between the germline ends. Per the germline V gene, CDR1 is MNHEY and CDR2 is SVGAGI. The CDR3 protein is CASSPSGYEQYF. DNA of the CDR3: TGTGCCAGCAGCCCCTCGGGGTACGAGCAGTACTTC.

The chain carries TRBV6-5 and TRBJ2-2; D is perhaps TRBD1 (5 bases). Germline V lookup: CDR1 MNHEY, CDR2 SVGAGI. V lost 0 bases, J lost 3 bases, and 11 bases lay in between. This CDR3 is built from 16 residues. The CDR3: CASSYSWGEHTGELFF. The CDR3 nucleotides read TGTGCCAGCAGTTACTCCTGGGGCGAACACACCGGGGAGCTGTTTTTT.

The chain joins TRBV21-1 to TRBJ2-5; TRBD2 is taken as the D call from the table, unchecked against the DNA. TRBV21-1 is a pseudogene segment. This CDR3 comprises 13 residues. The CDR3 spells CASRDSSRETQYF. DNA of the CDR3: TGTGCCAGCAGAGACTCGAGTAGGGAGACCCAGTACTTC.

The chain uses TRBV18 and TRBJ2-5; D is uncertain. CDR1 is KGHSH, CDR2 LQKENI, per germline. V gave up 0 bases and J gave up 4 bases, with 15 bases separating them. The CDR3 contains 16 residues. The CDR3 DNA follows: TGTGCCAGCTCACCACCAACACGCCCCCCGCCAGAGACCCAGTACTTC. It encodes CASSPPTRPPPETQYF.

The V and J genes are TRBV21-1 and TRBJ2-7; TRBD1, the table's D call, was not compared with the DNA. TRBV21-1 is recorded as a pseudogene. There are 13 residues in the CDR3. CDR3 bases: TGTGCCAGCGTCCGGACAGGGGGCTTTTTGCAGTACTTC. It translates to CASVRTGGFLQYF.